Below, 17 T cell receptor beta chains from the same sample are listed, as sequenced in a study of T cell changes during pregnancy in multiple sclerosis. Clones were read by immunoSEQ multiplex PCR, and TCRdb kept only the in-frame ones, dropping some. Of tens of thousands of clones listed, over 80% are singletons. Sequenced material: CD4+ T cells from peripheral blood mononuclear cells, taken in the third trimester of pregnancy. The receptors were gathered from a female donor with multiple sclerosis, enrolled in a pregnancy study.

The gene calls are TRBV5-5 and TRBJ2-1; D ambiguous. Germline lookup yields CDR1 SGHKS and CDR2 YYEKEE (reference sequence). With 4 bases removed from V and 7 bases from J, the gap between germline ends came to 24 bases. The CDR3 sequence is 17 residues long. This CDR3 reads CASSPDAAPRSGNEQFF. The CDR3 DNA reads TGTGCCAGCAGCCCTGACGCGGCGCCAAGGAGTGGTAATGAGCAGTTCTTC.

This chain uses TRBV5-4 with TRBJ2-7, with a possible D match to TRBD1 (5 bases). Germline V lookup: CDR1 SGHNT, CDR2 YYREEE (reference sequence). This CDR3 is built from 13 residues. Trimming took 2 bases from V and 3 from J, leaving 9 bases between them. CDR3 in amino acids: CASSFPGNYEQYF. For the CDR3, the DNA is TGTGCCAGCAGCTTCCCAGGGAACTACGAGCAGTACTTC. Full variable domain (remainder filled in from reference TRBV5-4 and TRBJ2-7): ETGVTQSPTHLIKTRGQQVTLRCSSQSGHNTVSWYQQALGQGPQFIFQYYREEENGRGNFPPRFSGLQFPNYSSELNVNALELDDSALYLCASSFPGNYEQYFGPGTRLTVT.

This sequence joins TRBV27 and TRBJ2-1; D might be TRBD1 (5 bases). The V and J ends lost 0 bases and 6 bases respectively, with 9 bases between them. The CDR3 is 14 residues long. The germline CDR1 and CDR2 sequences are MNHEY and SMNVEV (reference sequence). The CDR3 DNA reads as TGTGCCAGCAGTTTATCGTCCAGGGTCAATGAGCAGTTCTTC. Translation gives CASSLSSRVNEQFF.

The rearrangement links TRBV19 to TRBJ2-7, with 11 bases fitting TRBD2. CDR3 length: 15 residues. The V gene's germline CDR1 is LNHDA and CDR2 SQIVND (reference sequence). V gave up 1 base and J gave up 2 bases; unmatched junction bases: 1. CDR3 sequence (DNA): TGTGCCAGTAGTATAGGACTAGCGGGAACCTACGAGCAGTACTTC. Translating gives CASSIGLAGTYEQYF.

On this clone: Other DNA sequences of this sample code for an identical CDR3. This chain links TRBV5-1 with TRBJ2-1; 13 positions match TRBD2. Germline-derived CDR1 and CDR2 are SGHRS and YFSETQ. The V segment lost 3 bases and the J segment 6 bases; nucleotides outside the gene matches: 3. The CDR3 contains 15 residues. The CDR3 DNA is TGCGCCAGCAGCTCGGGACTAGCGGGAAGCAATGAGCAGTTCTTC. Protein: CASSSGLAGSNEQFF.

This chain uses TRBV5-6 with TRBJ2-7; 11 bases are shared with TRBD1. The CDR3 extends over 16 amino acids. V gave up 1 base and J gave up 6 bases; unmatched junction bases: 9. Germline V CDR1 and CDR2: SGHDT, YYEEEE. The CDR3 loop reads CASSLFRTGGFGEQYF. CDR3 in DNA: TGTGCCAGCAGCTTGTTCCGGACAGGGGGCTTCGGCGAGCAGTACTTC.

The rearrangement uses TRBV30 and TRBJ1-2; 10 bases fit TRBD1. The V gene end was trimmed by 0 bases and the J gene end by 8 bases; junction bases not matched to a gene: 6. CDR1 GTSNPN and CDR2 SVGIG come from the germline V gene (reference sequence). CDR3 length: 14 residues. Here the CDR3 reads CAWSVGQGTEGYTF. CDR3 coding DNA: TGTGCCTGGAGTGTGGGACAGGGGACGGAAGGCTACACCTTC.

V usage is TRBV2 and J usage is TRBJ2-7; TRBD2 matches 12 bases. Trimming removed 2 bases from V and 12 bases from J; junction bases left unmatched: 8. This CDR3 comprises 14 residues. CDR1 is SNHLY and CDR2 is FYNNEI in the germline V gene. CDR3 protein: CASSEMETSGRGYF. CDR3 sequence (DNA): TGTGCCAGCAGTGAAATGGAGACTAGCGGGAGAGGGTACTTC.

The J gene is TRBJ2-3, the V gene TRBV25-1; D perhaps matches TRBD2 (5 bases). The length of the CDR3 is 13 residues. The V gene lost 2 bases and the J gene lost 7 bases, with 10 bases spanning the gap. Germline lookup yields CDR1 MGHDK and CDR2 SYGVNS. CDR3 loop: CASSEISVHTQYF. In nucleotides, the CDR3 is TGTGCCAGCAGTGAAATTAGCGTTCATACGCAGTATTTT.

The V call is TRBV6-1, the J call TRBJ1-5, with 11 bases fitting TRBD1. V was pared by 4 bases and J by 5 bases, with 4 bases of the junction left unmatched. Germline loops: CDR1 MNHNS, CDR2 SASEGT. CDR3 length: 15 residues. The CDR3 region is CASSVGTGGDQPQHF. CDR3 nucleotide sequence: TGTGCCAGCAGTGTGGGGACAGGGGGGGATCAGCCCCAGCATTTT.

The genes are TRBV10-3 and TRBJ1-4; the D gene is possibly TRBD1 (6 bases). CDR1 ENHRY and CDR2 SYGVKD come from the germline V gene. Trimming shortened V by 10 bases and J by 8 bases, and 26 bases separated the two germline ends. This CDR3 has 16 amino acids. CDR3: CATSRRPGQSAEKLFF. CDR3 nucleotide sequence: TGTGCCACCTCTAGACGCCCCGGACAGTCGGCGGAAAAACTGTTTTTT.

The gene calls are TRBV5-1 and TRBJ2-7; 11 positions agree with TRBD2. The ends lost 0 bases at V and 6 bases at J; junction bases unmatched: 11. Germline V gene sequence: CDR1 SGHRS, CDR2 YFSETQ. The CDR3 length is 17 residues. CDR3 sequence: CASSLELSGRADSEQYF. The CDR3 DNA follows: TGCGCCAGCAGCTTGGAACTTAGCGGGAGGGCCGATAGCGAGCAGTACTTC. The full variable domain, rest sourced from reference TRBV5-1 and TRBJ2-7, is KAGVTQTPRYLIKTRGQQVTLSCSPISGHRSVSWYQQTPGQGLQFLFEYFSETQRNKGNFPGRFSGRQFSNSRSEMNVSTLELGDSALYLCASSLELSGRADSEQYFGPGTRLTVT.

The chain links TRBV19 to TRBJ2-4; perhaps TRBD2 as D (6 bases). The CDR3 is 16 residues long. The germline V gene encodes CDR1 LNHDA and CDR2 SQIVND (reference sequence). V lost 5 bases, J lost 0 bases, and 14 bases lay in between. The CDR3 loop reads CASSEGTRPAKNIQYF. The CDR3 bases are TGTGCCAGTAGTGAGGGGACTCGACCAGCCAAAAACATTCAGTACTTC.

This chain uses TRBV2 with TRBJ2-1, with D unresolved. The germline V and J ends were trimmed by 3 bases and 6 bases, with 3 bases remaining between them. Germline V gene sequence: CDR1 SNHLY, CDR2 FYNNEI. The CDR3 covers 11 residues. CDR3: CASSDFNEQFF. The CDR3 DNA sequence: TGTGCCAGCAGTGACTTCAATGAGCAGTTCTTC.

V usage is TRBV29-1 and J usage is TRBJ2-7; 13 bases are a match to TRBD2. Germline CDR1 is SQVTM and CDR2 is ANQGSEA. The CDR3 is 15 residues long. J was trimmed by 6 bases and V by 6 bases; bases with no gene match: 11. The CDR3 sequence: CSVTRTSGSEIEQYF. The CDR3 bases are TGCAGCGTCACTCGGACTAGCGGGAGCGAGATCGAGCAGTACTTC.

This chain connects TRBV9 to TRBJ2-1; no definite D call. The ends were cut back, 1 base at V and 4 bases at J, with 9 bases in the middle. The germline V gene encodes CDR1 SGDLS and CDR2 YYNGEE. The CDR3 loop spans 14 amino acids. This CDR3 is CASSVRLSYNEQFF. The DNA of the CDR3 is TGTGCCAGCAGCGTACGACTGTCATACAATGAGCAGTTCTTC.

This chain joins TRBV5-6 and TRBJ1-2, with 7 bases aligning to TRBD1. V shed 1 base and J 3 bases; nucleotides not matched to a gene: 6. The CDR3 is 15 residues long. From germline, CDR1 is SGHDT and CDR2 YYEEEE. CDR3 region: CASSLTGEEDYGYTF. CDR3 sequence (DNA): TGTGCCAGCAGCTTGACAGGGGAGGAGGACTATGGCTACACCTTC.